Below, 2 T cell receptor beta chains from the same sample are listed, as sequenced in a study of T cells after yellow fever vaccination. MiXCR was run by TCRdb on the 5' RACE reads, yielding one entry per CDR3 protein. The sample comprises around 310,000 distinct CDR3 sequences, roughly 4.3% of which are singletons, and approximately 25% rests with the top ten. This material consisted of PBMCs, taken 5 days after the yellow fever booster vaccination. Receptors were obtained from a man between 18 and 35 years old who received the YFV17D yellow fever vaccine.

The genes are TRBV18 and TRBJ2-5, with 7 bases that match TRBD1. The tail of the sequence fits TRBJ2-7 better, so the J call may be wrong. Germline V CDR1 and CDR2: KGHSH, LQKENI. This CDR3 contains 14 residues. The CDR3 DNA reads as TGTGCCAGCTCCCCTGGGACAGCGGATTACGAGCAGTACTTC. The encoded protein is CASSPGTADYEQYF.

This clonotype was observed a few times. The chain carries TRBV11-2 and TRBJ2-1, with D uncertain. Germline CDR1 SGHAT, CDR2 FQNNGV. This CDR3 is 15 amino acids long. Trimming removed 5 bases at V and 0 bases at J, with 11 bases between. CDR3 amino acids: CASSPSRSSYNEQFF. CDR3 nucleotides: TGTGCCAGCAGCCCTTCCAGGAGCTCCTACAATGAGCAGTTCTTC.